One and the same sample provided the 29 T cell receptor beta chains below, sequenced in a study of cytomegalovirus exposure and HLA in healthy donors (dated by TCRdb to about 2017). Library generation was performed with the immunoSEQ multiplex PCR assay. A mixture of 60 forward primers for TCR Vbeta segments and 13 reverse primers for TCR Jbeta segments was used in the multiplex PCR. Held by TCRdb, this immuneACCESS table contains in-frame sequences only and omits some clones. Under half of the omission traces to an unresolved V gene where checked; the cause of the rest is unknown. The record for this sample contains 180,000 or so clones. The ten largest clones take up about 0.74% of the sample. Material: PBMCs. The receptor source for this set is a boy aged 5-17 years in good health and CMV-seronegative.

The CDR3 protein is CASRLQGGQFGYTF. The CDR3 nucleotides read TGTGCCAGCAGACTGCAGGGAGGTCAGTTTGGCTACACCTTC. The V gene is TRBV6-5, the J gene TRBJ1-2; D is possibly TRBD1 (5 bases). CDR3 length equals 14 residues. Germline CDR1 is MNHEY and CDR2 is SVGAGI. V dropped 6 bases and J dropped 7 bases, with 18 bases sitting between them.

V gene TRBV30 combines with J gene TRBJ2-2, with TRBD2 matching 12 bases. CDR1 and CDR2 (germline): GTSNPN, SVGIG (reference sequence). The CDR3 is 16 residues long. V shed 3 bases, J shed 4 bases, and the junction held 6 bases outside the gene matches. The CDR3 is CAWSAGLAGLTGELFF. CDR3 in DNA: TGTGCCTGGAGCGCGGGACTAGCGGGCCTCACCGGGGAGCTGTTTTTT. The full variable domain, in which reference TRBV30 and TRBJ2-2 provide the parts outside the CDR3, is SQTIHQWPATLVQPVGSPLSLECTVEGTSNPNLYWYRQAAGRGLQLLFYSVGIGQISSEVPQNLSASRPQDRQFILSSKKLLLSDSGFYLCAWSAGLAGLTGELFFGEGSRLTVL.

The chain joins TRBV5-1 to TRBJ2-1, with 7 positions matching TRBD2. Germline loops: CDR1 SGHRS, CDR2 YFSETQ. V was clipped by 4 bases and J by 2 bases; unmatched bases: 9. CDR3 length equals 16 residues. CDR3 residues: CASSARPGTTYNEQFF. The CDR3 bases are TGCGCCAGCAGCGCTCGGCCGGGGACTACCTACAATGAGCAGTTCTTC.

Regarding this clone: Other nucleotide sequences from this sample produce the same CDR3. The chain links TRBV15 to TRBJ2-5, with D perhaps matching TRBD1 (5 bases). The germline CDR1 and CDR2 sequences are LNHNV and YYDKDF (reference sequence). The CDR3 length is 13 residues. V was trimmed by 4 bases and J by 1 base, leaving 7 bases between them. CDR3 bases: TGTGCCACCAGCAAGGGGCTCCAAGAGACCCAGTACTTC. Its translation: CATSKGLQETQYF.

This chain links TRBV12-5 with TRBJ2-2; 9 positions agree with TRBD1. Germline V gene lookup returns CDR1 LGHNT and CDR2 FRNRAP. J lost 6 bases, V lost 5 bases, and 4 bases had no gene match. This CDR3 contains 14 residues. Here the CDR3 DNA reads TGTGCTAGTGGTGCGGGACAGGGAGCCGGGGAGCTGTTTTTT. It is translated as CASGAGQGAGELFF.

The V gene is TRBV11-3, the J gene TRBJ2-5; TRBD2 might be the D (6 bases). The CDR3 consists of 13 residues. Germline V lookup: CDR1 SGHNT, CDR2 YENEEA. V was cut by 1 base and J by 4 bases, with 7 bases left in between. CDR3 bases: TGTGCCAGCAGCTTAGGGGGAGGAGAGACCCAGTACTTC. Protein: CASSLGGGETQYF.

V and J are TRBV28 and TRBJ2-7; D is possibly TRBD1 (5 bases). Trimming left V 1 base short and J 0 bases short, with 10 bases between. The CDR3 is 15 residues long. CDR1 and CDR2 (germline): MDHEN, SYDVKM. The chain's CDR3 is CASSLSAGNSYEQYF. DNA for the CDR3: TGTGCCAGCAGTTTATCTGCAGGGAACTCCTACGAGCAGTACTTC. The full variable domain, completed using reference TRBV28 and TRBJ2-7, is DVKVTQSSRYLVKRTGEKVFLECVQDMDHENMFWYRQDPGLGLRLIYFSYDVKMKEKGDIPEGYSVSREKKERFSLILESASTNQTSMYLCASSLSAGNSYEQYFGPGTRLTVT.

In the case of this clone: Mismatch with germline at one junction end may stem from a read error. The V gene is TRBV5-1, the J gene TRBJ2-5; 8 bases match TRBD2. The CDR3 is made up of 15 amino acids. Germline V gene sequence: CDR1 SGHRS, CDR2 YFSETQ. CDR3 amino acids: CAGSSPRGGTETQYF. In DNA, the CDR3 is TGCGCCGGCAGCTCCCCCCGCGGGGGGACCGAGACCCAGTACTTC. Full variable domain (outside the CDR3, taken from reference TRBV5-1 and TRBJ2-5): KAGVTQTPRYLIKTRGQQVTLSCSPISGHRSVSWYQQTPGQGLQFLFEYFSETQRNKGNFPGRFSGRQFSNSRSEMNVSTLELGDSALYLCAGSSPRGGTETQYFGPGTRLLVL.

CDR3 amino acids: CASSEVPRGVNEQYF. In DNA, the CDR3 is TGTGCCAGCAGTGAAGTACCCAGGGGAGTCAACGAGCAGTACTTC. V is TRBV6-4 and J is TRBJ2-7, with a weak D call TRBD1 (6 bases). The length of the CDR3 is 15 residues. The germline V and J ends were trimmed by 3 bases and 5 bases, with 17 bases remaining between them. The V gene's germline CDR1 is MRHNA and CDR2 SNTAGT.

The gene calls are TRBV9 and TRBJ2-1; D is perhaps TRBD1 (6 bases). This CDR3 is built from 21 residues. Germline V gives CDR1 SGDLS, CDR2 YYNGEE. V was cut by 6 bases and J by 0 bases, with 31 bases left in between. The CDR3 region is CASTPRIYRVPPLSSYNEQFF. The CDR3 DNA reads TGTGCCAGCACCCCCCGCATCTACAGGGTGCCACCCCTAAGCTCCTACAATGAGCAGTTCTTC.

CDR3 DNA: TGCGCCAGCTCTCGCGCTCCTAACTCTGGAAACACCATATATTTT. Translated, it gives CASSRAPNSGNTIYF. The genes are TRBV5-1 and TRBJ1-3; D is uncertain. This CDR3 region has 15 residues. Germline V CDR1 and CDR2: SGHRS, YFSETQ. V was clipped by 7 bases and J by 0 bases, with 14 bases between them.

In DNA, the CDR3 is TGTGCCAGCAGGCCCCCAAGGGGCGGCAATCAGCCCCAGCATTTT. Translation: CASRPPRGGNQPQHF. V is TRBV6-1 and J is TRBJ1-5; a weak D match, TRBD1 (5 bases). In germline, CDR1 is MNHNS, CDR2 SASEGT. Trimming took off 6 bases at V and 2 bases at J, with 14 bases between the two ends. This CDR3 has 15 residues.

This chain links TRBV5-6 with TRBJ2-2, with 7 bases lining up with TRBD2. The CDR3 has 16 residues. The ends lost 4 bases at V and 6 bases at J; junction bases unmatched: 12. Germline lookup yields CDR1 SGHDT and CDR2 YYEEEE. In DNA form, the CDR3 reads TGTGCCAGCAGCCCGATAAGGGACTACCTCGCCGGGGAGCTGTTTTTT. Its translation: CASSPIRDYLAGELFF.

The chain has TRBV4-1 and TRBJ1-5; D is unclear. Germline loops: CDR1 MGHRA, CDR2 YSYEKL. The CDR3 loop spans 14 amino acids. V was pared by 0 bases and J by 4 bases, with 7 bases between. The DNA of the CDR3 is TGCGCCAGCAGCCAAGATAGCGTGAATCAGCCCCAGCATTTT. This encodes CASSQDSVNQPQHF.

Here the CDR3 DNA reads TGCAGCGTTACAGGGACAGACTATGGCTACACCTTC. This translates into CSVTGTDYGYTF. The V and J genes are TRBV29-1 and TRBJ1-2, with TRBD1 identical over 7 bases. Germline V lookup: CDR1 SQVTM, CDR2 ANQGSEA. With 5 bases clipped from V and 3 bases from J, the junction kept 3 bases outside the gene matches. The CDR3 has 12 residues.

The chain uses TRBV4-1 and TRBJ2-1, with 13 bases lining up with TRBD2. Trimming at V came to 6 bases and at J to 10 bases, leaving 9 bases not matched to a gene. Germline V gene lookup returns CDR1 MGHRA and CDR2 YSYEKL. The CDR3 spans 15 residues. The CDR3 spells CASRPTSGGAYEQFF. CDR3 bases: TGCGCCAGCAGGCCCACTAGCGGGGGGGCGTACGAGCAGTTCTTC.

CDR3 in amino acids: CASSSAHAGNTEAFF. CDR3 nucleotide sequence: TGTGCCAGCAGTTCCGCACACGCGGGCAACACTGAAGCTTTCTTT. This chain links TRBV6-5 with TRBJ1-1, with D unclear. This CDR3 is 15 amino acids long. The germline V and J ends were trimmed by 4 bases and 2 bases, with 14 bases remaining between them. The germline V gene has CDR1 MNHEY and CDR2 SVGAGI.

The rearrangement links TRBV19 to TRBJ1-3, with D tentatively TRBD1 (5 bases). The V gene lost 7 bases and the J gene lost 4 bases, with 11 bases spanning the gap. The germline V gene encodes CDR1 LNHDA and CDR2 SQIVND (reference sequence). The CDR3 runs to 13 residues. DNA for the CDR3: TGTGCCAGTAAGGTGGCAGGGGGAAACACCATATATTTT. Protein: CASKVAGGNTIYF.

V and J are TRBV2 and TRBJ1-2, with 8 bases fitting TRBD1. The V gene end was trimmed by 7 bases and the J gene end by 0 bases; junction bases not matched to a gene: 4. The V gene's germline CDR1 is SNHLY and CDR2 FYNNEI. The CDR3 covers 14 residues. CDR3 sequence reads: CASKGQGPNYGYTF. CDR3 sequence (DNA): TGTGCCAGCAAAGGACAGGGACCTAACTATGGCTACACCTTC.

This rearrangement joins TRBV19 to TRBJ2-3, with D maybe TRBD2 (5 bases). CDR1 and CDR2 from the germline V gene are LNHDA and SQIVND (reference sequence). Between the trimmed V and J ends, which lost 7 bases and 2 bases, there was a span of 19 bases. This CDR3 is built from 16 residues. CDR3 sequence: CASTVDRYGDTDTQYF. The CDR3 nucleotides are TGTGCCAGTACCGTCGACCGTTACGGGGACACAGATACGCAGTATTTT.

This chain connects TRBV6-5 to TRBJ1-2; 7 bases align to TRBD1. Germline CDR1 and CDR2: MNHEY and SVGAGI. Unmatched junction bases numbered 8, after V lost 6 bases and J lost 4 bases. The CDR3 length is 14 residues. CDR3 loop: CASRATGVSYGYTF. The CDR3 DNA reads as TGTGCCAGCAGAGCCACAGGGGTCTCCTATGGCTACACCTTC.

The CDR3 coding sequence is TGTGCCAGCAGCTTTACCTCTGACAGGGCTGGCGAGCAGTACTTC. Translating gives CASSFTSDRAGEQYF. The chain links TRBV7-6 to TRBJ2-7, with 7 bases identical to TRBD1. Trimming cost V 3 bases and J 6 bases; bases outside gene matches: 11. In germline, CDR1 is SGHVS, CDR2 FNYEAQ. This CDR3 has 15 amino acids. The full variable domain, in which reference TRBV7-6 and TRBJ2-7 provide the parts outside the CDR3, is GAGVSQSPRYKVTKRGQDVALRCDPISGHVSLYWYRQALGQGPEFLTYFNYEAQQDKSGLPNDRFSAERPEGSISTLTIQRTEQRDSAMYRCASSFTSDRAGEQYFGPGTRLTVT.

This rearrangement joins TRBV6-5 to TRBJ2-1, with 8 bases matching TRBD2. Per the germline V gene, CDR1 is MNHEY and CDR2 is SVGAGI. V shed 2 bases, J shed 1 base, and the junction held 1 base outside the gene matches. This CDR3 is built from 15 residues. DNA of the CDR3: TGTGCCAGCAGTTACGCTAGCGGGTCCTACAATGAGCAGTTCTTC. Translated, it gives CASSYASGSYNEQFF.

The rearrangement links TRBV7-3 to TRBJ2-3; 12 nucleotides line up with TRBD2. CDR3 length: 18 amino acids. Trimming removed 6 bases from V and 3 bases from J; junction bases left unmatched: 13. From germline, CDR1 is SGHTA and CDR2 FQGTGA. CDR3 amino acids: CASSPTSGLAGKTDTQYF. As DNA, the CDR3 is TGTGCCAGCAGTCCTACATCCGGACTAGCGGGGAAGACAGATACGCAGTATTTT. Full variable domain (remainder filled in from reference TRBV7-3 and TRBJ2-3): GAGVSQTPSNKVTEKGKYVELRCDPISGHTALYWYRQSLGQGPEFLIYFQGTGAADDSGLPNDRFFAVRPEGSVSTLKIQRTERGDSAVYLCASSPTSGLAGKTDTQYFGPGTRLTVL.

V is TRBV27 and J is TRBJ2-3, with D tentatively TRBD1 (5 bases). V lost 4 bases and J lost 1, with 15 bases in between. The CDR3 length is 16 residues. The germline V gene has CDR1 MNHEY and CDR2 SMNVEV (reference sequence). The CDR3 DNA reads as TGTGCCAGCAGTTCCTTATGGCAGGGTGGCACAGATACGCAGTATTTT. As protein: CASSSLWQGGTDTQYF.

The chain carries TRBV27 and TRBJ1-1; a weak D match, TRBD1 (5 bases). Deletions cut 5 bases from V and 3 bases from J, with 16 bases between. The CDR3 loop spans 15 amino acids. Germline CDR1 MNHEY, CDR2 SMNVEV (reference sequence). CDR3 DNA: TGTGCCAGCAGTGCGGGGGGTAGAGGTGACACTGAAGCTTTCTTT. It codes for CASSAGGRGDTEAFF.

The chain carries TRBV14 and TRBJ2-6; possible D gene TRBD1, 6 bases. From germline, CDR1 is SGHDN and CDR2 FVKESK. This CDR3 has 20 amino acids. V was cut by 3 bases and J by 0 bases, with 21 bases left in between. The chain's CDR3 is CASSHKKTGTLSSGANVLTF. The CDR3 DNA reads TGTGCCAGCAGCCATAAGAAAACCGGGACACTGAGCTCTGGGGCCAACGTCCTGACTTTC.

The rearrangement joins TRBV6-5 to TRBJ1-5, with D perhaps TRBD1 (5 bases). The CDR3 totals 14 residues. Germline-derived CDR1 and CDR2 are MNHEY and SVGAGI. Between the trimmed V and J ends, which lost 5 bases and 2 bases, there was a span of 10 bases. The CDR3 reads CASSPGGGNQPQHF. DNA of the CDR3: TGTGCCAGCAGTCCCGGGGGGGGCAATCAGCCCCAGCATTTT.

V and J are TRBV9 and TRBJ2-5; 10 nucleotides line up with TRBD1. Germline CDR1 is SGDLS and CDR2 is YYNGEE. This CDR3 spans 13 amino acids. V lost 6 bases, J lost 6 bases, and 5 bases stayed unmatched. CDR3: CASNGQGEQTQYF. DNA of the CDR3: TGTGCCAGCAATGGACAGGGGGAGCAGACCCAGTACTTC.